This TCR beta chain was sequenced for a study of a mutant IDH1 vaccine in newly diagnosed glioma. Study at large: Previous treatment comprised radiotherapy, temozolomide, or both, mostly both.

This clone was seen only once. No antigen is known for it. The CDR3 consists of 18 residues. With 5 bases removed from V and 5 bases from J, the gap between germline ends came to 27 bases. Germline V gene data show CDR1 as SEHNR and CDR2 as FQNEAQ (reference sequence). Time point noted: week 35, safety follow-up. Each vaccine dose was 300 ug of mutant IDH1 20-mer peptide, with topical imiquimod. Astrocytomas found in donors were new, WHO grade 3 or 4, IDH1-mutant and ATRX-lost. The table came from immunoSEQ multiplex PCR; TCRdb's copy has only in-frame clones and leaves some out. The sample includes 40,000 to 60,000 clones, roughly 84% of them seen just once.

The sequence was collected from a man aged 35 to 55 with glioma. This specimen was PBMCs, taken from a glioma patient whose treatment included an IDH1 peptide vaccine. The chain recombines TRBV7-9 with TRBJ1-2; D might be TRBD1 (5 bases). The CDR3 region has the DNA TGTGCCAGCAGCCCCTCCGACGGGGACGGGGTGTGGGCTTATGGCTACACCTTC. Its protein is CASSPSDGDGVWAYGYTF.